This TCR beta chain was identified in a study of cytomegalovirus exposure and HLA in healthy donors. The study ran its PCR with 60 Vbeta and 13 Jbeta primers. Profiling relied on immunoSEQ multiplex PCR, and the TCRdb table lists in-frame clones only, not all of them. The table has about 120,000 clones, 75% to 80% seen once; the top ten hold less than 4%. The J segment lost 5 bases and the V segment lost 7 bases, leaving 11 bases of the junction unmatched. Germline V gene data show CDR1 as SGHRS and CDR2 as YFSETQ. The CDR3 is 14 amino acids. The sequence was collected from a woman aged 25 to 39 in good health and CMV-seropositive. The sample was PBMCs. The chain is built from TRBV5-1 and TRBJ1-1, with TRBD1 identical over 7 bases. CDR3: CASQRKGAETEAFF. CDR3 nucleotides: TGCGCCAGCCAGAGGAAGGGGGCAGAGACTGAAGCTTTCTTT.